In this sample, the clone carrying this T cell receptor beta chain turned up a few times. The antigen is not known. The data were taken from a study of cytomegalovirus exposure and HLA in healthy donors. PCR primers comprised 60 Vbeta and 13 Jbeta primers. Sequencing used immunoSEQ multiplex PCR; TCRdb keeps in-frame clones, though not all of them. The profile shows 100,000 to 150,000 clones, approximately 64% of them singletons. Trimming stripped 4 bases from V and 0 bases from J, with 13 bases between. The CDR3 is 16 amino acids. Per germline, CDR1 SGHAT and CDR2 FQNNGV. Study-wide results and caveats: There were reportedly fewer N-insertions in an Asian-associated ancestry cluster than the roughly 670-donor mean, in a later analysis. TCR beta sequences reportedly predicted most subjects' HLA-A and HLA-B alleles accurately. Most of the TCR beta V segments (in an earlier analysis) were productive either about 87% or about 30% of the time.

J is TRBJ1-3 and V is TRBV11-2; D remains ambiguous. This receptor was identified in a woman in her forties in good health and CMV-seronegative. The specimen was PBMCs. The CDR3 coding sequence is TGTGCCAGCAGCTCCGGGTTCTCAAGCTCTGGAAACACCATATATTTT. Protein: CASSSGFSSSGNTIYF.